This T cell receptor beta chain was documented in a study of T-cell memory formation after mild COVID-19. Germline CDR1 and CDR2: SGHRS and YFSETQ. The junction had 8 bases not matched to a gene; V was cut back by 4 bases and J by 0 bases. The CDR3 covers 16 residues. TCRdb reprocessed the 5' RACE reads via MiXCR and lists one record per CDR3 protein. The table lists about 560,000 distinct CDR3 sequences, 20% to 25% of them singletons. Input material: PBMCs or a T cell subset sorted from them (not recorded which). V usage is TRBV5-1 and J usage is TRBJ1-1; 8 nucleotides align to TRBD1. The clonotype originates from an adult woman who had mild COVID-19 (a few samples of this study predate the infection). Cell type and time point are not known. The CDR3 reads CASSAGTGSMNTEAFF. In DNA, the CDR3 is TGCGCCAGCAGCGCGGGGACAGGATCCATGAACACTGAAGCTTTCTTT.